This T cell receptor beta chain was observed in a study of T cell responses to AZD1222 COVID-19 vaccine. Assay used: immunoSEQ multiplex PCR; TCRdb lists only in-frame clones, some missing. The data contain around 78,000 clones, around nine tenths of them seen just once; the ten biggest clones take up 24%. The sample was peripheral blood, taken on day 0 of AZD1222 vaccination. The TCR originated in an adult in good health.

The CDR3 DNA sequence: TGTGCCTGGAGTGTATGGCAAGACAATCAGCCCCAGCATTTT. Translating gives CAWSVWQDNQPQHF. The chain links TRBV30 to TRBJ1-5; D unclear. Germline V gives CDR1 GTSNPN, CDR2 SVGIG (reference sequence). The CDR3 totals 14 residues. Trimming removed 0 bases from V and 3 bases from J, with 9 bases in between.